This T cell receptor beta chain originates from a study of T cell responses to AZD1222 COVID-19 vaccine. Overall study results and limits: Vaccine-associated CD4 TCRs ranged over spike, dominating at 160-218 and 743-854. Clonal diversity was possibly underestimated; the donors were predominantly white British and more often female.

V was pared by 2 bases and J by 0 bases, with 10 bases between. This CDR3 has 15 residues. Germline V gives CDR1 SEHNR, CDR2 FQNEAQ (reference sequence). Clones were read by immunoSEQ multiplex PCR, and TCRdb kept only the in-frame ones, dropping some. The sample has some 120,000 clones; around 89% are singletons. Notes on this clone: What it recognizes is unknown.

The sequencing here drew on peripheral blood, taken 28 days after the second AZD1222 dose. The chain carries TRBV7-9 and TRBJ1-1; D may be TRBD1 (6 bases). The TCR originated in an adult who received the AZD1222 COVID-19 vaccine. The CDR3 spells CASSLQGTLNTEAFF. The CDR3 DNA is TGTGCCAGCAGCTTACAGGGGACTCTGAACACTGAAGCTTTCTTT.